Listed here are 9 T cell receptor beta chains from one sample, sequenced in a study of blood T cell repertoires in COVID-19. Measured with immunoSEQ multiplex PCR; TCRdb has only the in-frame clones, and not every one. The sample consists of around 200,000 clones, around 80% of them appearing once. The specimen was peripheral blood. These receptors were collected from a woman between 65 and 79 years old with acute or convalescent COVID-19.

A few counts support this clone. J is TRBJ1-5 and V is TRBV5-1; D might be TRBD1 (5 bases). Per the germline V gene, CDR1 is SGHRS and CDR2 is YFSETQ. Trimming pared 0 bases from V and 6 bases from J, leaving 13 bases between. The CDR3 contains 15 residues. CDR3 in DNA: TGCGCCAGCAGCTTGGATAGTTCGGGGGGTCAGCCCCAGCATTTT. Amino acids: CASSLDSSGGQPQHF.

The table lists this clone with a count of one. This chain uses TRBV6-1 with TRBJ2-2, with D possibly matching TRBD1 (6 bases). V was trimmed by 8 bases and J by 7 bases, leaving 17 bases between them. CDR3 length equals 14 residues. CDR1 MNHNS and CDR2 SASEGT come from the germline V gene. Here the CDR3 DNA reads TGTGCCAGCCAAGGGGGTTTTAGGGGCGGGGAGCTGTTTTTT. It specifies CASQGGFRGGELFF.

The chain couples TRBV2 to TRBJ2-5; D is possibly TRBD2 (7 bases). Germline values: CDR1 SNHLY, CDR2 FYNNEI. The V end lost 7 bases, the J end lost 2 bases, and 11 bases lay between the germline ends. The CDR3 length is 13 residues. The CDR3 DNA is TGTGCCAGCACGGGGGGACAACAAGAGACCCAGTACTTC. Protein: CASTGGQQETQYF.

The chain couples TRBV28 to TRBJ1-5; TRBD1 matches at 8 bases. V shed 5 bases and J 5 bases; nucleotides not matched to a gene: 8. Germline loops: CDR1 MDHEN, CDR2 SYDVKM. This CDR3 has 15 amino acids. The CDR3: CASSTTHRGYQPQHF. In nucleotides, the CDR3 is TGTGCCAGCAGTACTACTCACAGGGGGTATCAGCCCCAGCATTTT.

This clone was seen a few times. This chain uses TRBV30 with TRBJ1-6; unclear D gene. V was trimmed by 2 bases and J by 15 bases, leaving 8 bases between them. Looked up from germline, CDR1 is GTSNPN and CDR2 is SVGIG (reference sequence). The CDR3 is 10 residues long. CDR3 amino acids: CAWSKTNLHF. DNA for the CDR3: TGTGCCTGGAGTAAGACTAACCTCCACTTT.

The CDR3 region is CASSLAGQGLQHF. DNA of the CDR3: TGTGCCAGCAGCTTAGCGGGACAGGGCCTCCAGCATTTT. The chain couples TRBV7-9 to TRBJ1-5, with 9 bases matching TRBD1. This CDR3 is built from 13 residues. Per the germline V gene, CDR1 is SEHNR and CDR2 is FQNEAQ (reference sequence). The V segment lost 0 bases and the J segment 12 bases; nucleotides outside the gene matches: 3.

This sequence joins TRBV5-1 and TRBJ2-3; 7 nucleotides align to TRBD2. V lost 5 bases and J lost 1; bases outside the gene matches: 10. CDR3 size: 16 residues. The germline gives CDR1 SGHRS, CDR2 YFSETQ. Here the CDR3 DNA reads TGCGCCAGCAGTTATGATGGCGGGAGAGGCACAGATACGCAGTATTTT. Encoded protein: CASSYDGGRGTDTQYF. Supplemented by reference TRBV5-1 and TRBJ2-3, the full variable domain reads KAGVTQTPRYLIKTRGQQVTLSCSPISGHRSVSWYQQTPGQGLQFLFEYFSETQRNKGNFPGRFSGRQFSNSRSEMNVSTLELGDSALYLCASSYDGGRGTDTQYFGPGTRLTVL.

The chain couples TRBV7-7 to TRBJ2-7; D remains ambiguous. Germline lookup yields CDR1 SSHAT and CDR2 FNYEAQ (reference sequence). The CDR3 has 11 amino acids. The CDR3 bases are TGTGCTAGATTAGTCTCCTACGAGCAGTACTTC. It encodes CARLVSYEQYF.

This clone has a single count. CDR3 region: CASSQLLEAANTGELFF. CDR3 DNA: TGTGCCAGCAGCCAGCTCCTAGAGGCGGCGAACACCGGGGAGCTGTTTTTT. V usage is TRBV4-2 and J usage is TRBJ2-2; D gene uncertain. Trimming left V 3 bases short and J 0 bases short, with 14 bases between. The germline V gene encodes CDR1 LGHNA and CDR2 YNFKEQ. This CDR3 is 17 amino acids long.